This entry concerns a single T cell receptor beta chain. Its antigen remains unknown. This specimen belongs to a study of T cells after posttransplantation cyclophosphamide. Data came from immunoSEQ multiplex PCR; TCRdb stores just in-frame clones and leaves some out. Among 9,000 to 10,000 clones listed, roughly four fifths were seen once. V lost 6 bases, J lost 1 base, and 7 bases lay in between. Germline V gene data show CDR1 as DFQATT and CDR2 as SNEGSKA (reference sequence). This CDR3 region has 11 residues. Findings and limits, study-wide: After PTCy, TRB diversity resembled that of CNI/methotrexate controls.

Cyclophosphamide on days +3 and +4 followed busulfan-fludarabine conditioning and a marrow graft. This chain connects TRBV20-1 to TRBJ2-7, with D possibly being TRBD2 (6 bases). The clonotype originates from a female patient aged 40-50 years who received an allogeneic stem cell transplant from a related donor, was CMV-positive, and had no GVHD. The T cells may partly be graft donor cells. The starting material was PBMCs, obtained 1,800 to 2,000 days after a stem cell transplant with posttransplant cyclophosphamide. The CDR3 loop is CSAGTSYEQYF. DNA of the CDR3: TGCAGTGCCGGGACTTCCTACGAGCAGTACTTC.